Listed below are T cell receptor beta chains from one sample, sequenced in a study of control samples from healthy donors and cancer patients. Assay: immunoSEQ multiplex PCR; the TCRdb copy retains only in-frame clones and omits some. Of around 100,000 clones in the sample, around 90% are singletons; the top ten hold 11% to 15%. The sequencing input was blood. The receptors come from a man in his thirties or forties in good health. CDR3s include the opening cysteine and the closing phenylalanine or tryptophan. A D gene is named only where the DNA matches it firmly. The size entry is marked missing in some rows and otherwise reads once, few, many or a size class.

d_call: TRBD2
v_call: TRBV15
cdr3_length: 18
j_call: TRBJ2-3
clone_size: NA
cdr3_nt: TGTGCCACCAGCTGGGGACTAGCGGGAGGGCTTCGCACAGATACGCAGTATTTT
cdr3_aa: CATSWGLAGGLRTDTQYF

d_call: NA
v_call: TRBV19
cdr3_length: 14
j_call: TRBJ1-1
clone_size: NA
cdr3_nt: TGTGCCAGTAGTATTGGGGACATGAACACTGAAGCTTTCTTT
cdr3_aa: CASSIGDMNTEAFF

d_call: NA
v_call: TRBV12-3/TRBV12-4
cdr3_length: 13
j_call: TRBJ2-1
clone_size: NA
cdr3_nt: TGTGCCAGCAGTTTAGGTAGGGCGGGTGAGCAGTTCTTC
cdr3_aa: CASSLGRAGEQFF

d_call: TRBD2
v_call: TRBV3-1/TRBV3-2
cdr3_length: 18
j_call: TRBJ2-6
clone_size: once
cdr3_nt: TGTGCCAGCAGCCATTTTGCGGGAGGGCACTCTGGGGCCAACGTCCTGACTTTC
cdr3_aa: CASSHFAGGHSGANVLTF

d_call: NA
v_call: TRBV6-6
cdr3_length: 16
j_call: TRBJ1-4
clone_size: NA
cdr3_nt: TGTGCCAGCAGTCCGCCGGACAGCCGGCTCGGGGAAAAACTGTTTTTT
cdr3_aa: CASSPPDSRLGEKLFF

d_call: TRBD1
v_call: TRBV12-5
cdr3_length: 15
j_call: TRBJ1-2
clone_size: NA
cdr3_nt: TGTGCTAGTGGTTTGAGGGCAGGGGGCGTCGGGGGCTACACCTTC
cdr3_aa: CASGLRAGGVGGYTF

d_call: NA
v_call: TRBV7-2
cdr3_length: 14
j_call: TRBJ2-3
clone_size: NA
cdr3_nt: TGTGCCAGCAGCTCTTCCTCAGCGACAGATACGCAGTATTTT
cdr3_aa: CASSSSSATDTQYF

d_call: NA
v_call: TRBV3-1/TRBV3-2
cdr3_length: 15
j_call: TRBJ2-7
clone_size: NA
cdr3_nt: TGTGCCAGCAGCCAAGGAACAGGTTCCCACGCCGAGCAGTACTTC
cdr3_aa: CASSQGTGSHAEQYF

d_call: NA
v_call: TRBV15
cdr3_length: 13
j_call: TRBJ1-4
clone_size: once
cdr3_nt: TGTGCCACCAGCCGGGCCCTTAATGAAAAACTGTTTTTT
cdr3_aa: CATSRALNEKLFF

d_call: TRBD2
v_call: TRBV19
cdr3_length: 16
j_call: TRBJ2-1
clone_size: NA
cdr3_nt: TGTGCCAGCAGGACTAGCGGGAGGGCCCAATACAATGAGCAGTTCTTC
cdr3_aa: CASRTSGRAQYNEQFF

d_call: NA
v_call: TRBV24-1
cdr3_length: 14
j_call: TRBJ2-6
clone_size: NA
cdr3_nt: TGTGCCACCTTGGACAGCTCTGGGGCCAACGTCCTGACTTTC
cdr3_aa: CATLDSSGANVLTF

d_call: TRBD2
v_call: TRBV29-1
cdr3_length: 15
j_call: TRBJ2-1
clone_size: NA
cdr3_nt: TGCAGCGTTGATACTAGCGGGAGCTCCTACAATGAGCAGTTCTTC
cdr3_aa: CSVDTSGSSYNEQFF

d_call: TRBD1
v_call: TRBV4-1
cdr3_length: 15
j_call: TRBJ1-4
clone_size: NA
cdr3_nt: TGCGCCAGCAGCGAACTTCCCGGGACAGGACGAAAACTGTTTTTT
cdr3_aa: CASSELPGTGRKLFF

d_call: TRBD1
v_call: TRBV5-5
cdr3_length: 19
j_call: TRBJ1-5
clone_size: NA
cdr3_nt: TGTGCCAGCAGCTTGGAAGTGGGCAGGGGGGTTTATGGCAATCAGCCCCAGCATTTT
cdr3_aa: CASSLEVGRGVYGNQPQHF

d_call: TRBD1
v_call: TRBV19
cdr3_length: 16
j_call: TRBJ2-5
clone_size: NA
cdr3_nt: TGTGCCAGTAGTATAGGACAAGACAGGGGGTCTGAGACCCAGTACTTC
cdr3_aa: CASSIGQDRGSETQYF

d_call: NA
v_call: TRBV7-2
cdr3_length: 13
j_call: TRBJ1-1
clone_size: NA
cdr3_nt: TGTGCCAGCAGCTTAGCGCTTGGGGCTGAAGCTTTCTTT
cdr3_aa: CASSLALGAEAFF

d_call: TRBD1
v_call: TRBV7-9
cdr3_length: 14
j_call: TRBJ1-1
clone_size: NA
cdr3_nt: TGTGCCAGCAGCACACAGGGGGCAGACACTGAAGCTTTCTTT
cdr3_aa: CASSTQGADTEAFF

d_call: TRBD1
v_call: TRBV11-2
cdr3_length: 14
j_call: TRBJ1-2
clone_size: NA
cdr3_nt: TGTGCCAGCAGCTCCCAGACAGGGGCCTATGGCTACACCTTC
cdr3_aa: CASSSQTGAYGYTF

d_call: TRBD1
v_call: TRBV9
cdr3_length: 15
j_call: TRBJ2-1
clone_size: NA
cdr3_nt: TGTGCCAGCAGCGAGCGGACAGGGACGGCCTATGAGCAGTTCTTC
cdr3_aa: CASSERTGTAYEQFF

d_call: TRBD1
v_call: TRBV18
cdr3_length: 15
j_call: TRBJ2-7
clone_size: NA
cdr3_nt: TGTGCCAGCGCCTCCGGGACAGGGATTTTCTACGAGCAGTACTTC
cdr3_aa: CASASGTGIFYEQYF

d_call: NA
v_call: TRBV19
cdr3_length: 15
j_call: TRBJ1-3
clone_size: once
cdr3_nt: TGTGCCAGTAGTATTGCCAGGACCTCTGGAAACACCATATATTTT
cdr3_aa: CASSIARTSGNTIYF

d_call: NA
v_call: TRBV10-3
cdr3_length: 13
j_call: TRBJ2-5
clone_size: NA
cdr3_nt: TGTGCCATCAGTCTTAGCGGCCAAGAGACCCAGTACTTC
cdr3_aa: CAISLSGQETQYF

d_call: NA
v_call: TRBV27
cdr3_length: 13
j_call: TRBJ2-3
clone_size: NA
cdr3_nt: TGTGCCAGCAGGACGGTGGGCACAGATACGCAGTATTTT
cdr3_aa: CASRTVGTDTQYF

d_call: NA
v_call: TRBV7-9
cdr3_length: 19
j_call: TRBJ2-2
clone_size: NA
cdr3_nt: TGTGCCAGCAGGTGGGGTCTGCAGGGTCCCGGGGCGAACACCGGGGAGCTGTTTTTT
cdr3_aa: CASRWGLQGPGANTGELFF

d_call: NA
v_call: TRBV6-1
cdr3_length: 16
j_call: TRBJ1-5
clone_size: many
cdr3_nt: TGTGCCAGCAGTGAAGGTTGGGCAGTGGGCAATCAGCCCCAGCATTTT
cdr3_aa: CASSEGWAVGNQPQHF

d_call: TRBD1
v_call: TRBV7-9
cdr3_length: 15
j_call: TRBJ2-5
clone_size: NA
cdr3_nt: TGTGCCAGCAGCTCTCCGGGACAGGGGGGAGAGACCCAGTACTTC
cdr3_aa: CASSSPGQGGETQYF

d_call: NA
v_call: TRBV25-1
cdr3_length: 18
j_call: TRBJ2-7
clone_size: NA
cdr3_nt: TGTGCCAGCAGTGAATATACCTCCCGGACGGACAACTCCTACGAGCAGTACTTC
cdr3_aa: CASSEYTSRTDNSYEQYF

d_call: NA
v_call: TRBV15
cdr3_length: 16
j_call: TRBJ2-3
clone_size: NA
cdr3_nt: TGTGCCACCAGCTCGTTGGGGCCAGGGAACACAGATACGCAGTATTTT
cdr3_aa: CATSSLGPGNTDTQYF

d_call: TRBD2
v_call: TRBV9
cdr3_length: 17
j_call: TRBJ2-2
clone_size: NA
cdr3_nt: TGTGCCAGCAGCCCAGCCGGGACTAGCGAGAACACCGGGGAGCTGTTTTTT
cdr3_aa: CASSPAGTSENTGELFF

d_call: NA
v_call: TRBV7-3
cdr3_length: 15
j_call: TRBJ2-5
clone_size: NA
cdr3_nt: TGTGCCAGCAGCTCTGGCGTCGGCGACTTAGAGACCCAGTACTTC
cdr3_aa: CASSSGVGDLETQYF

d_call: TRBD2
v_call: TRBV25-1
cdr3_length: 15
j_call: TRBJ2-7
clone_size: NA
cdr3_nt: TGTGCCAGCAGTCCACGACTAGCGGGAGGGTACGAGCAGTACTTC
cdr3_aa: CASSPRLAGGYEQYF

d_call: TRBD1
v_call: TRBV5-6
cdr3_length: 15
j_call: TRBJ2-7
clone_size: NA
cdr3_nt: TGTGCCAGCAGCTACCGGGACAGGGCGCTCTACGAGCAGTACTTC
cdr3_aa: CASSYRDRALYEQYF

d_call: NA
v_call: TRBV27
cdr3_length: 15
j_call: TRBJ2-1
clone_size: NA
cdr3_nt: TGTGCCAGCAGTCAGACTAGTTGGTATGACAATGAGCAGTTCTTC
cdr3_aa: CASSQTSWYDNEQFF

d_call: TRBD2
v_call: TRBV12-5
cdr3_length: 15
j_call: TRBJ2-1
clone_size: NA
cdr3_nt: TGTGCTAGTGGTTTGATGACTAGCGGGAGGAATGAGCAGTTCTTC
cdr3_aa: CASGLMTSGRNEQFF

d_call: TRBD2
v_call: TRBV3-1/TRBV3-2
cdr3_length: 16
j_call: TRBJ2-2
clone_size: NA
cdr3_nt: TGTGCCAGCAGCCTCGGACTAGCGCGAGGTCGGGGGGAGCTGTTTTTT
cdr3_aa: CASSLGLARGRGELFF

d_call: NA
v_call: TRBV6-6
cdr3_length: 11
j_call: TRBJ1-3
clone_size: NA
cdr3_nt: TGTGCCAGCAGCGGAGGGGACACCATATATTTT
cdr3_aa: CASSGGDTIYF

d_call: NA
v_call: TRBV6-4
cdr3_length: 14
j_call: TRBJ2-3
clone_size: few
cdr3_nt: TGTGCCACCCCCGTGCTTATCATCACAGATACGCAGTATTTT
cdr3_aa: CATPVLIITDTQYF

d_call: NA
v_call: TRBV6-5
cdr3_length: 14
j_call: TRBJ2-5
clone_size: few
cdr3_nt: TGTGCCAGCAGACCCCGTTACAGACAAGAGACCCAGTACTTC
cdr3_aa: CASRPRYRQETQYF

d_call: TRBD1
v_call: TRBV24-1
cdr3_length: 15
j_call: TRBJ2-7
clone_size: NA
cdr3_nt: TGTGCCACCAGTGACCCCCGAACAGGGGATCACGAGCAGTACTTC
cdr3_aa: CATSDPRTGDHEQYF

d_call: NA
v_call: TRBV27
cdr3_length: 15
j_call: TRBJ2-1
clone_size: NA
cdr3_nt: TGTGCCAGCAGTTCCATACAAATCTCCTACAATGAGCAGTTCTTC
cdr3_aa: CASSSIQISYNEQFF

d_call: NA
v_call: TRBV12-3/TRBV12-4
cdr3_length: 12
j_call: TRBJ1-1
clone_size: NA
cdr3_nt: TGTGCCAGCAGTTTTAGTCTGTTTGAAGCTTTCTTT
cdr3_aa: CASSFSLFEAFF

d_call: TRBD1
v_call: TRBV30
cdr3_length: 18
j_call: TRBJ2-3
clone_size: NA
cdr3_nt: TGTGCCTGGAGCCGGGACAGGGGGCGCATAATGGGCACAGATACGCAGTATTTT
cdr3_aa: CAWSRDRGRIMGTDTQYF

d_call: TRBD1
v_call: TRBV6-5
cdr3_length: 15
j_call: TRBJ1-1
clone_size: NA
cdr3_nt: TGTGCCAGCAGTACCTCCCTCCGGGACAGCCGTGAAGCTTTCTTT
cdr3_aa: CASSTSLRDSREAFF

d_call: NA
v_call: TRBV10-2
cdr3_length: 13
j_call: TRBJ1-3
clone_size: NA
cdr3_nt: TGCGCCAGCAGCCAGGGCGAAGGAAACACCATATATTTT
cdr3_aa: CASSQGEGNTIYF

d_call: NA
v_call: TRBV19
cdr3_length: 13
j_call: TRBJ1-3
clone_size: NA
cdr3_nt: TGTGCCAGTAGTCGAGACTCTGGAAACACCATATATTTT
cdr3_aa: CASSRDSGNTIYF

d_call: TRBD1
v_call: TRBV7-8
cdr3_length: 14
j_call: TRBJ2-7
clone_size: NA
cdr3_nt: TGTGCCAGCAGCCCGACAGGGACAGGGTACGAGCAGTACTTC
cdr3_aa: CASSPTGTGYEQYF

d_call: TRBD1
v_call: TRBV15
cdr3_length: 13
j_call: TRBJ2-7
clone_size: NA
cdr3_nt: TGTGCCACCAGTTCGGACAGGGGGTACGAGCAGTACTTC
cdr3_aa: CATSSDRGYEQYF

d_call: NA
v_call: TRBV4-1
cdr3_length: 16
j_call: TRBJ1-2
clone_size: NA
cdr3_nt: TGCGCCAGCAGCCAAGTTGGGGGGGTGGTTGTCTATGGCTACACCTTC
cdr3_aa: CASSQVGGVVVYGYTF

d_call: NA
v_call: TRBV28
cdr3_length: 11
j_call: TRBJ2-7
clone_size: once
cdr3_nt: TGTGCCAGCAGTTGGTCCTACGAGCAGTACTTC
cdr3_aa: CASSWSYEQYF

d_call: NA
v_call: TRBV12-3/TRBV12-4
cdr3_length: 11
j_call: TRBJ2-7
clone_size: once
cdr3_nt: TGTGCCAGCAGTTTGGGAATCCGGCAGTACTTC
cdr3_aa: CASSLGIRQYF

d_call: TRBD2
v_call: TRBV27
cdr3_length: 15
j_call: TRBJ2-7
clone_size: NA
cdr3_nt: TGTGCCAGCAGTATAAGACTAGCGGGAGTCTACGAGCAGTACTTC
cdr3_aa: CASSIRLAGVYEQYF

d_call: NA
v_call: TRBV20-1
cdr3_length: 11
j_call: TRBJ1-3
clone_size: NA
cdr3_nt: TGCAGTGCATCCTCTGGAAACACCATATATTTT
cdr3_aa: CSASSGNTIYF

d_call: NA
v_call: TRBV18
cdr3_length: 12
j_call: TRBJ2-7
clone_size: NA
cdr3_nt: TGTGCCAGCTCACCACAGGCGGGCGAGCAGTACTTC
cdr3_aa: CASSPQAGEQYF

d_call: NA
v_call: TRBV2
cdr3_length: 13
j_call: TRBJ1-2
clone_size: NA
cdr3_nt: TGTGCCAGCAGTGTGAGGGGCCGAGGAGGCTACACCTTC
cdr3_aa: CASSVRGRGGYTF